This T cell receptor beta chain was sequenced for a study of CD8+ T cells in alopecia areata. This CDR3 contains 12 residues. In germline, CDR1 is SGHRS, CDR2 YFSETQ. V dropped 4 bases and J dropped 6 bases, with 11 bases sitting between them. Reverse transcribed after extraction, RNA yielded cDNA as the sequencing template. This table comes from immunoSEQ multiplex PCR, and its TCRdb copy is limited to in-frame clones, with some not included. The sample yields 130,000 to 150,000 clones, around 50% seen once. The material sequenced was CD4+ T cells sorted from blood. This chain links TRBV5-1 with TRBJ2-7, with a weak D call TRBD2 (5 bases). The clonotype comes from a human donor with alopecia areata. The CDR3, as DNA: TGCGCCAGCAGCCCTCCCCGGGGCGAGCAGTACTTC. Amino acid sequence: CASSPPRGEQYF.